The 4 T cell receptor beta chains listed next were all sequenced from one sample in a study of Graves' ophthalmopathy and Graves' hyperthyroidism. Investigators amplified TCR beta CDR3 regions from RNA transcripts. Investigators did first-round RT-PCR with HTBI primers, then second-round multiplex PCR. TCRdb used MiXCR to reprocess the multiplex PCR reads, holding one entry per CDR3 protein. The profile shows some 400,000 distinct CDR3 sequences, around 18% of them singletons. Sequencing was carried out using peripheral blood. The receptor set was obtained from a woman under 30 with Graves' ophthalmopathy.

This clonotype was seen many times. The chain uses TRBV12-3 or TRBV12-4 and TRBJ2-2; D call uncertain. The V and J ends lost 6 bases and 8 bases respectively, with 4 bases between them. CDR3 length: 10 residues. The CDR3 DNA follows: TGTGCCAGCAGGAGGGGGGAGCTGTTTTTT. Translation: CASRRGELFF.

At least ten counts were recorded for this clonotype. This chain uses TRBV9 with TRBJ1-6; the D is unclear. The CDR3 is 13 amino acids. V was clipped by 3 bases and J by 9 bases, with 10 bases between them. In germline, CDR1 is SGDLS, CDR2 YYNGEE. The CDR3 bases are TGTGCCAGCAGCGGAGGGTTGGCTTCACCCCTCCACTTT. This encodes CASSGGLASPLHF. Filled out from reference TRBV9 and TRBJ1-6, the complete variable domain reads DSGVTQTPKHLITATGQRVTLRCSPRSGDLSVYWYQQSLDQGLQFLIQYYNGEERAKGNILERFSAQQFPDLHSELNLSSLELGDSALYFCASSGGLASPLHFGNGTRLTVT.

Written as DNA, the CDR3 is TGTGCCAGCCAGGGGAGCGGGAGGTACTACGAGCAGTACTTC. This gives the protein CASQGSGRYYEQYF. The V call is TRBV6-2 or TRBV6-3, the J call TRBJ2-7; the match to TRBD2 covers 9 bases. Losses at the gene ends were 8 bases for V and 3 bases for J; bases not matched to a gene: 8. The CDR3 spans 14 residues. Germline V CDR1 and CDR2: MNHEY, SVGEGT.

At least ten counts were recorded for this clonotype. The chain employs TRBV12-3 or TRBV12-4 and TRBJ1-3; tentative D call: TRBD1 (5 bases). The CDR3 spans 15 residues. V lost 7 bases and J lost 2, with 15 bases in between. The chain's CDR3 is CASNPGGGAGNTIYF. The CDR3 DNA sequence: TGTGCCAGCAATCCCGGGGGGGGTGCTGGAAACACCATATATTTT.